Shown below are 10 T cell receptor beta chains from a single sample sequenced in a study of regulatory T cells in long-lasting Graves disease. Through Arm-PCR of CDR3 regions and iRepertoire HTBI primers, TCR beta libraries were built. Each CDR3 protein gets one entry after TCRdb re-called the multiplex PCR reads with MiXCR. The data show over 350,000 distinct CDR3 sequences, 20% to 25% seen once. The time point here: persistent/refractory GD, antithyroid drugs over 5 years with positive TRAb. PBMC-extracted RNA yielded the TCR library. The sample in question was peripheral blood mononuclear cells (PBMCs), obtained when the disease was refractory, from a patient treated with antithyroid drugs. All receptors derive from a female donor with Graves disease.

This chain uses TRBV7-2 with TRBJ2-1; the match to TRBD1 covers 7 bases. Germline V gives CDR1 SGHTA, CDR2 FQGNSA. This CDR3 has 12 amino acids. V lost 5 bases, J lost 11 bases, and 6 bases stayed unmatched. The CDR3: CASSLGDRKQFF. CDR3 sequence (DNA): TGTGCCAGCAGCCTCGGGGACAGAAAGCAGTTCTTC. The complete variable domain, with remaining parts taken from reference TRBV7-2 and TRBJ2-1, reads GAGVSQSPSNKVTEKGKDVELRCDPISGHTALYWYRQSLGQGLEFLIYFQGNSAPDKSGLPSDRFSAERTGGSVSTLTIQRTQQEDSAVYLCASSLGDRKQFFGPGTRLTVL.

CDR3 in DNA: TGTGCCAGCTCACCGGAGACAGGGTCCCACGAGCAGTACTTC. It translates to CASSPETGSHEQYF. The rearrangement joins TRBV18 to TRBJ2-7, with 7 bases that match TRBD1. CDR3 size: 14 residues. The V gene end was trimmed by 3 bases and the J gene end by 5 bases; junction bases not matched to a gene: 7. Germline values: CDR1 KGHSH, CDR2 LQKENI.

This clonotype appeared many times. V gene TRBV3-2 combines with J gene TRBJ1-2; TRBD1 was called by the table and not checked on the DNA. TRBV3-2 is deemed a pseudogene. This CDR3 contains 12 residues. CDR3 sequence reads: CASKRQGHGYTF. The CDR3 nucleotides are TGTGCCAGCAAAAGACAGGGCCATGGCTACACCTTC.

There are a few counts of this clonotype. The rearrangement uses TRBV20-1 and TRBJ1-5; 8 bases agree with TRBD1. The length of the CDR3 is 16 residues. The V gene's germline CDR1 is DFQATT and CDR2 SNEGSKA (reference sequence). The V segment lost 0 bases and the J segment 2 bases; nucleotides outside the gene matches: 6. The DNA of the CDR3 is TGCAGTGCTAGAGACCCAGGGGGCGAGGGCAATCAGCCCCAGCATTTT. Protein sequence: CSARDPGGEGNQPQHF.

This clonotype came up a few times. This chain connects TRBV7-2 to TRBJ1-5; TRBD1 matches at 8 bases. Per the germline V gene, CDR1 is SGHTA and CDR2 is FQGNSA. J lost 6 bases, V lost 5 bases, and 9 bases had no gene match. The CDR3 totals 15 residues. The CDR3 DNA reads as TGTGCCAGCAGCCCCGCCGGGACAGGCTCTCAGCCCCAGCATTTT. Protein sequence: CASSPAGTGSQPQHF.

This clonotype was observed at least ten times. The chain joins TRBV28 to TRBJ1-5; weak D call: TRBD1 (6 bases). V was shortened by 3 bases and J by 2 bases, with 14 bases between the two germline ends. Germline V lookup: CDR1 MDHEN, CDR2 SYDVKM. The CDR3 sequence is 16 residues long. The CDR3 sequence is CASSFNRALGNQPQHF. The CDR3 nucleotides are TGTGCCAGCAGTTTTAACAGGGCCCTCGGCAATCAGCCCCAGCATTTT.

In regard to this clonotype: Given a much more abundant clone one base away, this may be a read error. The CDR3 bases are TGTGCCAGCAGCCCCCCCGCCGGGGAGCTGTTTTTT. Its protein product is CASSPPAGELFF. The chain is built from TRBV7-9 and TRBJ2-2, with D hard to call. The CDR3 sequence is 12 residues long. V dropped 5 bases and J dropped 6 bases, with 7 bases sitting between them. Per the germline V gene, CDR1 is SEHNR and CDR2 is FQNEAQ (reference sequence).

This sequence joins TRBV6-2 or TRBV6-3 and TRBJ2-7, with no clear D. Germline V CDR1 and CDR2: MNHEY, SVGEGT. The CDR3 contains 11 residues. V dropped 2 bases and J dropped 7 bases, with 6 bases sitting between them. The CDR3 DNA follows: TGTGCCAGCAGTTACCCGGAAGAGCAGTACTTC. It specifies CASSYPEEQYF.

This clonotype showed up many times. This rearrangement joins TRBV10-1 to TRBJ2-7; tentative D call: TRBD1 (6 bases). The CDR3 spans 12 residues. Germline CDR1 is WNHNN and CDR2 is SYGVQD (reference sequence). Between the trimmed V and J ends, which lost 9 bases and 1 base, there was a span of 10 bases. The CDR3 is CASVGTSYEQYF. The CDR3 DNA follows: TGCGCCAGTGTCGGGACATCCTACGAGCAGTACTTC.

This clonotype showed up many times. The V gene is TRBV28, the J gene TRBJ2-4, with 11 bases matching TRBD1. The CDR3 sequence is 17 residues long. The germline V gene encodes CDR1 MDHEN and CDR2 SYDVKM. V was clipped by 4 bases and J by 6 bases; unmatched bases: 11. CDR3 DNA sequence: TGTGCCAGCAGTTCCCTGGGGACAGGGGGGTCGGGAAACATTCAGTACTTC. It is translated as CASSSLGTGGSGNIQYF.